The next 32 T cell receptor beta chains were all read from a single sample in a study of regulatory T cells in long-lasting Graves disease. Time point defined: newly diagnosed GD, antithyroid drugs for less than 3 months. Scientists built the TCR library using RNA that was extracted from PBMCs. To make TCR beta libraries, researchers used iRepertoire HTBI primers and Arm-PCR of CDR3 regions. TCRdb re-called the multiplex PCR reads with MiXCR, one entry per CDR3 protein. Among approximately 390,000 distinct CDR3 sequences listed, roughly 15% were seen once. These data were also filed under a second study, of T cells in Graves' hyperthyroidism and ophthalmopathy.

The sequencing used peripheral blood mononuclear cells (PBMCs), collected at new diagnosis, from a patient treated with antithyroid drugs. The receptors stem from a woman in her late teens or twenties with Graves disease.

The table lists this clonotype with a few counts. The rearrangement links TRBV5-1 to TRBJ2-2, with no clear D. Germline loops: CDR1 SGHRS, CDR2 YFSETQ. The CDR3 has 13 amino acids. Trimming took 4 bases from V and 7 from J, leaving 11 bases between them. The CDR3, as DNA: TGCGCCAGCAGCCTAGACAACCTCGGGGAGCTGTTTTTT. Its protein is CASSLDNLGELFF.

This clonotype has only a few counts. The chain joins TRBV6-1 to TRBJ1-1; D remains ambiguous. The V end was cut by 5 bases, the J end by 3 bases, with 13 bases between. Germline V gene sequence: CDR1 MNHNS, CDR2 SASEGT. CDR3 size: 14 residues. CDR3 loop: CASSTRRWDTEAFF. The CDR3 DNA follows: TGTGCCAGCAGTACTAGGAGGTGGGACACTGAAGCTTTCTTT.

This clonotype was recorded many times. The chain couples TRBV2 to TRBJ2-7; D unresolved. Germline CDR1 and CDR2: SNHLY and FYNNEI. The CDR3 loop spans 12 amino acids. The V and J ends lost 4 bases and 7 bases respectively, with 11 bases between them. CDR3 region: CASSAPPGEQYF. CDR3 DNA: TGTGCCAGCAGTGCGCCCCCGGGTGAGCAGTACTTC. Combining the CDR3 with reference TRBV2 and TRBJ2-7 gives the whole variable domain EPEVTQTPSHQVTQMGQEVILRCVPISNHLYFYWYRQILGQKVEFLVSFYNNEISEKSEIFDDQFSVERPDGSNFTLKIRSTKLEDSAMYFCASSAPPGEQYFGPGTRLTVT.

This clonotype was detected a few times. This chain joins TRBV7-3 and TRBJ2-2; 7 bases agree with TRBD1. The trim removed 5 bases at V and 6 bases at J, leaving 9 bases unmatched. This CDR3 region has 15 residues. CDR1 is SGHTA and CDR2 is FQGTGA in the germline V gene. This CDR3 reads CASSQGTVRAGELFF. CDR3 in DNA: TGTGCCAGCAGCCAGGGGACAGTTCGCGCCGGGGAGCTGTTTTTT.

This chain connects TRBV13 to TRBJ2-2, with TRBD2 matching 8 bases. CDR1 PRHDT and CDR2 FYEKMQ come from the germline V gene (reference sequence). The V gene end was trimmed by 9 bases and the J gene end by 7 bases; junction bases not matched to a gene: 10. The CDR3 runs to 14 residues. CDR3 sequence: CARIPAGVDGELFF. CDR3 DNA sequence: TGTGCCAGAATCCCAGCGGGGGTCGACGGGGAGCTGTTTTTT.

In this sample, this clonotype turned up once. This chain joins TRBV20-1 and TRBJ1-4; D is ambiguous. V lost 3 bases and J 7 bases, leaving 12 bases between the germline ends. Germline V gives CDR1 DFQATT, CDR2 SNEGSKA (reference sequence). This CDR3 has 13 residues. CDR3 coding DNA: TGCAGTGCTAGGGTTGGGTTTGGTGAAAAACTGTTTTTT. Encoded protein: CSARVGFGEKLFF.

The sample holds many counts of this clonotype. V usage is TRBV30 and J usage is TRBJ1-3; the D is unclear. Trimming removed 3 bases from V and 4 bases from J, with 13 bases in between. This CDR3 spans 14 amino acids. The germline V gene has CDR1 GTSNPN and CDR2 SVGIG (reference sequence). The CDR3 sequence: CAWSRGGSGNTIYF. The DNA for the CDR3 is TGTGCCTGGAGCCGTGGCGGGTCCGGAAACACCATATATTTT.

This clonotype was counted at least ten times. The V call is TRBV24-1, the J call TRBJ2-7; 7 nucleotides line up with TRBD2. The germline V gene encodes CDR1 KGHDR and CDR2 SFDVKD. With V trimmed by 3 bases and J by 1 base, 2 bases remained unmatched. The CDR3 extends over 14 amino acids. The chain's CDR3 is CATSDPGGSYEQYF. DNA for the CDR3: TGTGCCACCAGTGATCCCGGGGGGTCCTACGAGCAGTACTTC.

This clonotype was seen only once. This may come from a read error, since a much larger clone is one base off. The V call is TRBV19, the J call TRBJ2-7; TRBD2 might be the D (6 bases). V lost 6 bases and J lost 2, with 14 bases in between. This CDR3 is built from 14 residues. Germline values: CDR1 LNHDA, CDR2 SQIVND (reference sequence). The CDR3 region has the DNA TGTGCCAGTAGCCGACCGGGAGCCGCCTACGAGCAGTACTTC. Protein sequence: CASSRPGAAYEQYF.

The rearrangement links TRBV18 to TRBJ2-7; TRBD1 matches 10 bases. CDR3 size: 15 residues. Trimming removed 4 bases from V and 2 bases from J; junction bases left unmatched: 5. Germline-derived CDR1 and CDR2 are KGHSH and LQKENI. The DNA of the CDR3 is TGTGCCAGCTCACTTACCGGGACAGGGGCCTACGAGCAGTACTTC. It specifies CASSLTGTGAYEQYF.

This clonotype showed up just a few times. V gene TRBV6-2 or TRBV6-3 combines with J gene TRBJ1-4; the D gene is possibly TRBD1 (6 bases). Germline values: CDR1 MNHEY, CDR2 SVGEGT. The V end was cut by 5 bases, the J end by 7 bases, with 14 bases between. There are 14 residues in the CDR3. CDR3 sequence (DNA): TGTGCCAGCAGTGGTGGGGGGGCGGGTGAAAAACTGTTTTTT. Protein sequence: CASSGGGAGEKLFF.

This chain links TRBV30 with TRBJ1-1; 9 nucleotides line up with TRBD1. The length of the CDR3 is 14 residues. J was trimmed by 4 bases and V by 7 bases; bases with no gene match: 10. CDR1 and CDR2 from the germline V gene are GTSNPN and SVGIG (reference sequence). Here the CDR3 reads CASTGTGMSTEAFF. DNA for the CDR3: TGTGCCTCGACCGGGACAGGGATGAGCACTGAAGCTTTCTTT.

This clonotype was seen a few times. The CDR3 region is CASFTGAQTEAFF. The CDR3 nucleotides are TGTGCTTCCTTCACGGGGGCGCAGACTGAAGCTTTCTTT. The gene calls are TRBV5-5 and TRBJ1-1, with D perhaps matching TRBD1 (6 bases). This CDR3 is 13 amino acids long. Germline V gene sequence: CDR1 SGHKS, CDR2 YYEKEE (reference sequence).

This clonotype was picked up many times. The rearrangement links TRBV28 to TRBJ1-5, with D perhaps matching TRBD1 (5 bases). This CDR3 has 14 residues. V lost 2 bases and J lost 7, with 12 bases in between. Looked up from germline, CDR1 is MDHEN and CDR2 is SYDVKM. CDR3 in amino acids: CASSLRQGVQPQHF. CDR3 DNA: TGTGCCAGCAGTTTACGACAAGGGGTACAGCCCCAGCATTTT.

This clonotype was counted many times. This chain uses TRBV4-1 with TRBJ2-7; D is tentatively TRBD1 or TRBD2 (5 bases each). Deletions cut 1 base from V and 1 base from J, with 11 bases between. The V gene's germline CDR1 is MGHRA and CDR2 YSYEKL. CDR3 length equals 15 residues. Here the CDR3 DNA reads TGCGCCAGCAGCCAAGGGGACCAACCTTCCTACGAGCAGTACTTC. It yields the protein CASSQGDQPSYEQYF.

This clonotype was observed many times. V is TRBV3-1 and J is TRBJ2-5, with TRBD2 identical over 10 bases. The CDR3 length is 14 residues. The ends lost 4 bases at V and 6 bases at J; junction bases unmatched: 5. Germline CDR1 is LGHDT and CDR2 is YNNKEL (reference sequence). DNA for the CDR3: TGTGCCAGCAGCCCTAGCGGGAGTAAGAAGACCCAGTACTTC. As protein: CASSPSGSKKTQYF.

This clonotype was picked up many times. The V call is TRBV11-2, the J call TRBJ2-7; possibly TRBD2 for D (5 bases). The germline V gene has CDR1 SGHAT and CDR2 FQNNGV. The CDR3 loop spans 12 amino acids. Between the trimmed V and J ends, which lost 6 bases and 3 bases, there was a span of 9 bases. The CDR3 DNA sequence: TGTGCCAGCAGGGACTTTTACTACGAGCAGTACTTC. It specifies CASRDFYYEQYF.

Many counts were recorded for this clonotype. The V and J genes are TRBV20-1 and TRBJ2-1; 14 bases align to TRBD2. V shed 4 bases, J shed 5 bases, and the junction held 4 bases outside the gene matches. Germline V gene sequence: CDR1 DFQATT, CDR2 SNEGSKA (reference sequence). This CDR3 region has 15 residues. The CDR3 sequence: CSAKTSGRVHNEQFF. The CDR3 nucleotides read TGCAGTGCTAAGACTAGCGGGAGGGTCCACAATGAGCAGTTCTTC.

The rearrangement joins TRBV10-3 to TRBJ2-3; D possibly corresponds to TRBD2 (6 bases). Looked up from germline, CDR1 is ENHRY and CDR2 is SYGVKD. CDR3 length: 15 amino acids. The ends were cut back, 10 bases at V and 0 bases at J, with 17 bases in the middle. The CDR3 nucleotides are TGTGCCACCTCTTTCGGACTATCTAGCACAGATACGCAGTATTTT. It encodes CATSFGLSSTDTQYF.

In this sample, this clonotype turned up many times. The V and J genes are TRBV7-9 and TRBJ1-1; TRBD1 agrees at 10 bases. There are 15 residues in the CDR3. CDR1 is SEHNR, CDR2 FQNEAQ, per germline (reference sequence). V trimming: 5 bases; J trimming: 3 bases; junction bases outside the gene matches: 6. The CDR3 DNA is TGTGCCAGCAGCCGACTGGGGACAGGGGACACTGAAGCTTTCTTT. Its translation: CASSRLGTGDTEAFF. Drawing the rest from reference TRBV7-9 and TRBJ1-1, the complete variable domain is DTGVSQNPRHKITKRGQNVTFRCDPISEHNRLYWYRQTLGQGPEFLTYFQNEAQLEKSRLLSDRFSAERPKGSFSTLEIQRTEQGDSAMYLCASSRLGTGDTEAFFGQGTRLTVV.

Ten or more counts support this clonotype. The chain carries TRBV12-3 or TRBV12-4 and TRBJ2-7; D is ambiguous. The CDR3 has 12 residues. V was cut by 5 bases and J by 6 bases, with 11 bases left in between. The CDR3 DNA is TGTGCCAGCAGTCCCGACGGATTCGAGCAGTACTTC. Protein product: CASSPDGFEQYF.

In this sample, this clonotype turned up many times. This chain uses TRBV2 with TRBJ2-1; 10 bases agree with TRBD2. V gave up 5 bases and J gave up 3 bases; unmatched junction bases: 7. The CDR3 runs 16 residues. Germline V gene data show CDR1 as SNHLY and CDR2 as FYNNEI. The CDR3 bases are TGTGCCAGCAGTTCCCTTACTAGCGGGAACTACAATGAGCAGTTCTTC. It is translated as CASSSLTSGNYNEQFF.

This clonotype was seen many times. The V and J genes are TRBV28 and TRBJ2-1; TRBD1 aligns across 7 bases. Germline V lookup: CDR1 MDHEN, CDR2 SYDVKM. The CDR3 covers 15 residues. Trimming at V came to 4 bases and at J to 3 bases, leaving 6 bases not matched to a gene. The CDR3 loop reads CASSSGTADYNEQFF. The CDR3 nucleotides read TGTGCCAGCAGTTCCGGGACAGCGGACTACAATGAGCAGTTCTTC. Filled out from reference TRBV28 and TRBJ2-1, the complete variable domain reads DVKVTQSSRYLVKRTGEKVFLECVQDMDHENMFWYRQDPGLGLRLIYFSYDVKMKEKGDIPEGYSVSREKKERFSLILESASTNQTSMYLCASSSGTADYNEQFFGPGTRLTVL.

The gene calls are TRBV24-1 and TRBJ2-5; 12 bases are shared with TRBD2. Per the germline V gene, CDR1 is KGHDR and CDR2 is SFDVKD. V was clipped by 2 bases and J by 3 bases; unmatched bases: 0. This CDR3 is built from 15 residues. The CDR3 DNA sequence: TGTGCCACCAGTGATTGGACTAGCGGGAAAGAGACCCAGTACTTC. Amino acids: CATSDWTSGKETQYF.

This clonotype has at least ten counts. The chain combines TRBV6-1 with TRBJ1-2, with D possibly matching TRBD1 (6 bases). Germline V gives CDR1 MNHNS, CDR2 SASEGT. Trimming took 6 bases from V and 6 from J, leaving 20 bases between them. This CDR3 comprises 15 residues. CDR3 DNA: TGTGCCAGCAGCACATCAATAACAGGGTTCGATGGCTACACCTTC. This gives the protein CASSTSITGFDGYTF.

This clonotype was detected ten times or more. CDR3 protein: CSAPTGGTDTQYF. In nucleotides, the CDR3 is TGCAGTGCTCCGACCGGGGGCACAGATACGCAGTATTTT. V gene TRBV20-1 combines with J gene TRBJ2-3, with D perhaps TRBD2 (5 bases). The germline V and J ends were trimmed by 5 bases and 1 base, with 10 bases remaining between them. CDR3 length: 13 residues. CDR1 and CDR2 from the germline V gene are DFQATT and SNEGSKA (reference sequence).

This clonotype showed up many times. This chain connects TRBV5-1 to TRBJ1-1; possible D gene TRBD1, 6 bases. Germline assignment: CDR1 SGHRS and CDR2 YFSETQ. This CDR3 has 15 residues. Trimming removed 4 bases from V and 0 bases from J, with 13 bases in between. The DNA for the CDR3 is TGCGCCAGCAGCAGTTTTACAGGGTTGAACACTGAAGCTTTCTTT. Its translation: CASSSFTGLNTEAFF.

This clonotype was detected ten times or more. The chain is built from TRBV18 and TRBJ2-3, with D perhaps being TRBD1 or TRBD2 (6 bases each). The ends were cut back, 1 base at V and 1 base at J, with 15 bases in the middle. CDR1 and CDR2 from the germline V gene are KGHSH and LQKENI. The length of the CDR3 is 17 residues. The CDR3 loop is CASSPLQGGIGTDTQYF. CDR3 bases: TGTGCCAGCTCACCACTACAGGGAGGTATAGGCACAGATACGCAGTATTTT. The complete variable domain, with remaining parts taken from reference TRBV18 and TRBJ2-3, reads NAGVMQNPRHLVRRRGQEARLRCSPMKGHSHVYWYRQLPEEGLKFMVYLQKENIIDESGMPKERFSAEFPKEGPSILRIQQVVRGDSAAYFCASSPLQGGIGTDTQYFGPGTRLTVL.

This chain connects TRBV15 to TRBJ2-5; D may be TRBD2 (7 bases). CDR3 length equals 16 residues. The germline gives CDR1 LNHNV, CDR2 YYDKDF (reference sequence). Trimming removed 2 bases at V and 5 bases at J, with 18 bases between. CDR3 protein: CATSRSKGLRGETQYF. CDR3 nucleotide sequence: TGTGCCACCAGCAGATCAAAGGGACTAAGGGGGGAGACCCAGTACTTC.

This clonotype was recorded many times. The CDR3: CASSVGGTELYTEAFF. The CDR3 DNA is TGCGCCAGCAGCGTGGGCGGGACAGAATTGTACACTGAAGCTTTCTTT. The chain couples TRBV5-1 to TRBJ1-1, with TRBD1 matching over 7 bases. Germline V CDR1 and CDR2: SGHRS, YFSETQ. Losses at the gene ends were 4 bases for V and 3 bases for J; bases not matched to a gene: 12. The CDR3 spans 16 residues. The full variable domain, its missing parts supplied by reference TRBV5-1 and TRBJ1-1, is KAGVTQTPRYLIKTRGQQVTLSCSPISGHRSVSWYQQTPGQGLQFLFEYFSETQRNKGNFPGRFSGRQFSNSRSEMNVSTLELGDSALYLCASSVGGTELYTEAFFGQGTRLTVV.

The chain couples TRBV6-2 or TRBV6-3 to TRBJ1-2, with 7 bases that match TRBD1. J gave up 1 base and V 7 bases, and 3 bases lay outside the gene matches. This CDR3 is 13 amino acids long. Germline CDR1 reads MNHEY; CDR2 reads SVGEGT. CDR3 sequence (DNA): TGTGCCAGCAAGGGACAGAATAACTATGGCTACACCTTC. This translates into CASKGQNNYGYTF.

This clonotype was detected only a few times. The rearrangement joins TRBV12-3 or TRBV12-4 to TRBJ1-2; no firm D call. Deletions cut 5 bases from V and 6 bases from J, with 13 bases between. The CDR3 spans 13 residues. Here the CDR3 DNA reads TGTGCCAGCAGTCCAAGCGACAAGCATGGCTACACCTTC. It yields the protein CASSPSDKHGYTF.